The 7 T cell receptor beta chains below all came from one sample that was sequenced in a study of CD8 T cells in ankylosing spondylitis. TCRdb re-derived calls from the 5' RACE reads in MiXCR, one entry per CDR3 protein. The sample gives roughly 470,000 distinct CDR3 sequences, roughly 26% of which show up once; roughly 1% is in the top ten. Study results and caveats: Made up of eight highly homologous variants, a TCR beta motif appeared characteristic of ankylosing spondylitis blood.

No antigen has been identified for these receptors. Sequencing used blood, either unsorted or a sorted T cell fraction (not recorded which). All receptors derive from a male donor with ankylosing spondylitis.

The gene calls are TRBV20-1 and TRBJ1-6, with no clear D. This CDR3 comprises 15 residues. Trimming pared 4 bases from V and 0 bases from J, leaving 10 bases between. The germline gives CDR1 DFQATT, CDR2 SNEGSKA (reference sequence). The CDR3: CSAIRVSSYNSPLHF. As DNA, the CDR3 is TGCAGTGCTATAAGAGTCAGCTCCTATAATTCACCCCTCCACTTT.

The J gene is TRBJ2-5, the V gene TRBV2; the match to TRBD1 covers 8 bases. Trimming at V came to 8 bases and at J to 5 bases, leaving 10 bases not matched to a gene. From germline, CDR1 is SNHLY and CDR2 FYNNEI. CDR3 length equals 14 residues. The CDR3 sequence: CASSWQGASETQYF. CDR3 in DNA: TGTGCCAGCTCTTGGCAGGGGGCGTCGGAGACCCAGTACTTC.

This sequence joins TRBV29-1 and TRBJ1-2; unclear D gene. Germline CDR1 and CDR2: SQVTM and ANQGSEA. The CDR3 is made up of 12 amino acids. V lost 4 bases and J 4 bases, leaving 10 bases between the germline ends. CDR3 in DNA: TGCAGCGTTGTGGAAGCATCCTATGGCTACACCTTC. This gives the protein CSVVEASYGYTF.

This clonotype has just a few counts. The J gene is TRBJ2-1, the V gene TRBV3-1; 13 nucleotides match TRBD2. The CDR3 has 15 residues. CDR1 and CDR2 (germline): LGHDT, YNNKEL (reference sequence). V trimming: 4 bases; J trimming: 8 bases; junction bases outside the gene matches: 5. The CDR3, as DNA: TGTGCCAGCAGCCTGGAACTAGCGGGAGGGCATGAGCAGTTCTTC. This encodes CASSLELAGGHEQFF.

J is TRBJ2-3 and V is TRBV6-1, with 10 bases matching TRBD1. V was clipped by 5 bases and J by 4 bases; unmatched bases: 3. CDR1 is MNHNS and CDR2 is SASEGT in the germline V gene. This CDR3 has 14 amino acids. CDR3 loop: CASSPGTGADTQYF. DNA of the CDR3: TGTGCCAGCAGTCCAGGGACAGGGGCAGATACGCAGTATTTT.

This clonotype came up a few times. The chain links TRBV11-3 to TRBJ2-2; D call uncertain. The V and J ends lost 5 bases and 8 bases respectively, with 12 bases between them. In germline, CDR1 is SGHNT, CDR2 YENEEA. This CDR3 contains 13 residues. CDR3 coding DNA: TGTGCCAGCAGCACAGAGGCCGTTGGGGAGCTGTTTTTT. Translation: CASSTEAVGELFF.

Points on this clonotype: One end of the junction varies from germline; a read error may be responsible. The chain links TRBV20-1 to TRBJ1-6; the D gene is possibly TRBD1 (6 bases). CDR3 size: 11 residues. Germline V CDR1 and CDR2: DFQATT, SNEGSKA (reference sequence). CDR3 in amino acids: CSARGMGGQIF. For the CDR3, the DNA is TGCAGTGCTAGGGGAATGGGGGGGCAAATCTTT.